The T cell receptor beta chain described here comes from a study of CD8+CD57+ T cells in acquired aplastic anemia. The study profiled TCR beta VDJ and CDR3 using genomic DNA as template. TCRdb itself ran the reads through MiXCR, one entry per CDR3 protein. The sample holds roughly 130,000 distinct CDR3 sequences, 48% seen once. Trimming took 2 bases from V and 6 from J; bases not matched to a gene: 7. This CDR3 comprises 16 residues. Per the germline V gene, CDR1 is SGHAT and CDR2 is FQDESV (reference sequence). The clonotype was recovered from a human donor in good health, serving as a control. J is TRBJ1-2 and V is TRBV11-1, with 12 bases that match TRBD1. Material: sorted CD4+, CD8+, or CD8+CD57+ T cells (not recorded which) from PBMCs. This CDR3 reads CASSLWGQGARDGYTF. The CDR3 region has the DNA TGTGCCAGCAGCTTATGGGGACAGGGGGCGAGAGATGGCTACACCTTC.